The 14 T cell receptor beta chains below come from one sample, sequenced in a study of response to subunit inactivated influenza vaccine. TCRdb passed the RT-PCR reads through MiXCR, listing each CDR3 protein once. There are about 530,000 distinct CDR3 sequences in the sample; around 11% occur only once, and roughly 10% lies in the top ten. This material consisted of PBMCs from blood, taken on the day of vaccination. All receptors derive from a man aged 45-60 years who received an inactivated influenza vaccine.

This clonotype was counted between two and nine times. This sequence joins TRBV5-1 and TRBJ1-2; D not certain. The CDR3 runs 14 residues. V was trimmed by 6 bases and J by 10 bases, leaving 22 bases between them. Germline CDR1 and CDR2: SGHRS and YFSETQ. CDR3 sequence (DNA): TGCGCCAGCAAATGGGTAAGGACGTCCCTCGACTACACCTTC. Translating gives CASKWVRTSLDYTF.

The rearrangement links TRBV20-1 to TRBJ2-1; 8 nucleotides match TRBD1. From germline, CDR1 is DFQATT and CDR2 SNEGSKA (reference sequence). The CDR3 is 17 amino acids. V shed 5 bases and J 7 bases; nucleotides not matched to a gene: 19. The CDR3 is CSAWKFSGTGSNNEQFF. The DNA of the CDR3 is TGCAGTGCTTGGAAGTTTTCCGGGACAGGCAGCAATAATGAGCAGTTCTTC.

This clonotype was found a few times. The J gene is TRBJ2-7, the V gene TRBV15; the match to TRBD1 covers 11 bases. J was trimmed by 0 bases and V by 4 bases; bases with no gene match: 2. CDR1 and CDR2 (germline): LNHNV, YYDKDF (reference sequence). The CDR3 is 15 residues long. Here the CDR3 reads CATSIGTGGSYEQYF. In nucleotides, the CDR3 is TGTGCCACCAGCATCGGGACAGGGGGCTCCTACGAGCAGTACTTC.

This clonotype was observed a few times. The gene calls are TRBV11-1 and TRBJ2-2; D may be TRBD1 or TRBD2 (5 bases each). Germline CDR1 SGHAT, CDR2 FQDESV (reference sequence). Trimming removed 5 bases at V and 2 bases at J, with 21 bases between. The CDR3 is 18 residues long. CDR3: CASSPREGRAENTGELFF. In DNA, the CDR3 is TGTGCCAGCAGCCCCCGCGAGGGGCGGGCTGAAAACACCGGGGAGCTGTTTTTT.

The table lists this clonotype with a few counts. The chain uses TRBV3-1 and TRBJ1-2; D unresolved. Trimming pared 0 bases from V and 8 bases from J, leaving 16 bases between. The CDR3 is 15 residues long. Looked up from germline, CDR1 is LGHDT and CDR2 is YNNKEL (reference sequence). For the CDR3, the DNA is TGTGCCAGCAGCCAAGAGCGTACGCAGTATGGGGGCTACACCTTC. The encoded protein is CASSQERTQYGGYTF.

This clonotype was counted only a few times. The rearrangement links TRBV19 to TRBJ1-5; no clear D. The CDR3 sequence is 17 residues long. Trimming removed 3 bases at V and 3 bases at J, with 18 bases between. Germline V CDR1 and CDR2: LNHDA, SQIVND (reference sequence). CDR3 sequence (DNA): TGTGCCAGTAGTATTGTGGGTTTTGGTGACTTCAATCAGCCCCAGCATTTT. Protein product: CASSIVGFGDFNQPQHF. The variable domain in full, with the rest retrieved from reference TRBV19 and TRBJ1-5, is DGGITQSPKYLFRKEGQNVTLSCEQNLNHDAMYWYRQDPGQGLRLIYYSQIVNDFQKGDIAEGYSVSREKKESFPLTVTSAQKNPTAFYLCASSIVGFGDFNQPQHFGDGTRLSIL.

This clonotype appeared many times. V usage is TRBV12-3 or TRBV12-4 and J usage is TRBJ1-3; unclear D gene. The CDR3 is 13 residues long. Trimming cost V 6 bases and J 2 bases, with 8 bases left between them. The CDR3 sequence: CASRGVPGNTIYF. CDR3 coding DNA: TGTGCCAGCAGGGGAGTTCCTGGAAACACCATATATTTT.

This clonotype was found a few times. V is TRBV3-1 and J is TRBJ2-1, with D perhaps TRBD2 (5 bases). Germline assignment: CDR1 LGHDT and CDR2 YNNKEL (reference sequence). There are 13 residues in the CDR3. The V and J ends lost 1 base and 5 bases respectively, with 6 bases between them. The CDR3 DNA is TGTGCCAGCAGCCAAGTACTAGACAATGAGCAGTTCTTC. Its protein product is CASSQVLDNEQFF.

The rearrangement links TRBV28 to TRBJ2-1; a possible D gene is TRBD2 (6 bases). CDR1 is MDHEN, CDR2 SYDVKM, per germline. This CDR3 is 16 amino acids long. Trimming pared 6 bases from V and 5 bases from J, leaving 20 bases between. CDR3 region: CASSPYGRGIHNEQFF. Written as DNA, the CDR3 is TGTGCCAGCAGCCCCTATGGTCGGGGGATCCACAATGAGCAGTTCTTC.

The gene calls are TRBV4-1 and TRBJ2-2, with no clear D. Germline assignment: CDR1 MGHRA and CDR2 YSYEKL. Trimming took 4 bases from V and 5 from J, leaving 11 bases between them. This CDR3 region has 14 residues. The CDR3 region is CASSPYWSTGELFF. DNA for the CDR3: TGCGCCAGCAGCCCCTACTGGTCGACCGGGGAGCTGTTTTTT.

This clonotype came up a few times. The V gene is TRBV7-2, the J gene TRBJ2-7; TRBD1 aligns across 9 bases. Looked up from germline, CDR1 is SGHTA and CDR2 is FQGNSA. The CDR3 consists of 15 residues. V lost 2 bases, J lost 3 bases, and 5 bases stayed unmatched. The CDR3 is CASSLMGTGLYEQYF. CDR3 DNA sequence: TGTGCCAGCAGCTTAATGGGGACAGGGCTCTACGAGCAGTACTTC.

This clonotype appeared a few times. This sequence joins TRBV7-9 and TRBJ2-7; D may match TRBD1 or TRBD2 (6 bases each). CDR1 is SEHNR and CDR2 is FQNEAQ in the germline V gene (reference sequence). Trimming took off 5 bases at V and 5 bases at J, with 19 bases between the two ends. This CDR3 is 15 amino acids long. The CDR3 protein is CASSGPYGGSNEQYF. DNA of the CDR3: TGTGCCAGCAGCGGACCTTACGGGGGCTCGAACGAGCAGTACTTC.

The V and J genes are TRBV7-9 and TRBJ1-6; D remains unclear. CDR1 and CDR2 (germline): SEHNR, FQNEAQ (reference sequence). Trimming removed 4 bases at V and 10 bases at J, with 14 bases between. The CDR3 covers 14 residues. CDR3 bases: TGTGCCAGCAGCTCTACGACAAGAGAATCACCCCTCCACTTT. Protein: CASSSTTRESPLHF.

The sample holds one count of this clonotype. The chain has TRBV7-8 and TRBJ2-3; tentatively, D is TRBD1 (5 bases). There are 16 residues in the CDR3. V was shortened by 1 base and J by 1 base, with 12 bases between the two germline ends. Germline V gives CDR1 SGHVS, CDR2 FQNEAQ. CDR3 amino acids: CASSLVETARTDTQYF. The CDR3 nucleotides are TGTGCCAGCAGCTTAGTCGAGACAGCGCGCACAGATACGCAGTATTTT.